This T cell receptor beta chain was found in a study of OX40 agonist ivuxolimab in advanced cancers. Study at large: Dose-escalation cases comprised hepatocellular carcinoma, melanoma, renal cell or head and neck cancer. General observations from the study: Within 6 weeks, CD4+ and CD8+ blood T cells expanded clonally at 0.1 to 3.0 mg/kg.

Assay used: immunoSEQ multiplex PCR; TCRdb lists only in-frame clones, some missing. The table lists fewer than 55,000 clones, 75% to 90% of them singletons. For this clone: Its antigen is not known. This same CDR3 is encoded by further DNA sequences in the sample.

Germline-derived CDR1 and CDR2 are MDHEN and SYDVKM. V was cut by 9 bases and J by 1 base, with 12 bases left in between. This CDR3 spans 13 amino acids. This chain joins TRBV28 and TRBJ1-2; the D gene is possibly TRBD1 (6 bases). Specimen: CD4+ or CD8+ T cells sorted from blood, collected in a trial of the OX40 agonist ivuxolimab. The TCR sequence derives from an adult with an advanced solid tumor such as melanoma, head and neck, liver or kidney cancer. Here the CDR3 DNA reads TGTGCCAGTAAGGAAGGGGGTAACTATGGCTACACCTTC. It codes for CASKEGGNYGYTF.